Listed below are T cell receptor beta chains from one sample, sequenced in a study of T cell responses to AZD1222 COVID-19 vaccine. Profiled with immunoSEQ multiplex PCR; TCRdb holds only in-frame clones, not every one. In the table there are 150,000 or so clones, 90% of which are singletons. The sequenced sample was peripheral blood, obtained on day 0 of AZD1222 vaccination. These receptors came from an adult in good health. The CDR3 runs from the conserved cysteine through the conserved F or W. Fields, in order: D gene, V gene, J gene, CDR3 DNA, CDR3 protein. D genes are given only for firm matches.

TRBD2,TRBV18,TRBJ2-7,TGTGCCAGCTCACCACTCGGTCGGGGGGATCCCTACGAGCAGTACTTC,CASSPLGRGDPYEQYF
TRBD2,TRBV9,TRBJ2-3,TGTGCCAGCAGTGCAGGGGATAGCGGGAGAGGGGGTGCGCAGTATTTT,CASSAGDSGRGGAQYF
-,TRBV27,TRBJ1-5,TGTGCCAGCAGTCCGGGGGTACGGAGTCAGCCCCAGCATTTT,CASSPGVRSQPQHF
-,TRBV4-2,TRBJ2-7,TGTGCCAGCAGCCAAGTGGCGGCGTCCTACGAGCAGTACTTC,CASSQVAASYEQYF
-,TRBV24-1,TRBJ1-2,TGTGCCACCAGTGAAAAGACAGGCTACTATGGCTACACCTTC,CATSEKTGYYGYTF
-,TRBV5-4,TRBJ1-4,TGTGCCAGCAGCTTGGATGAAAAACTGTTTTTT,CASSLDEKLFF
TRBD1,TRBV18,TRBJ1-1,TGTGCCAGCTCACCGAGATACCGGGACAGGGAAAACGGAGACACTGAAGCTTTCTTT,CASSPRYRDRENGDTEAFF
TRBD1,TRBV5-1,TRBJ1-1,TGCGCCAGCAGCTCCGTCCCGGGACAGGGATCGACTTTCTTT,CASSSVPGQGSTFF
-,TRBV5-1,TRBJ1-2,TGCGCCAGCAGTCCCGACAACTATGGCTACACCTTC,CASSPDNYGYTF
-,TRBV2,TRBJ1-5,TGTGCCAGCAGTCAGCCGGGGACGAGCAATCAGCCCCAGCATTTT,CASSQPGTSNQPQHF
-,TRBV9,TRBJ2-7,TGTGCCAGCAGCCCCCGGTTGGCAGGTTCCTACGAGCAGTACTTC,CASSPRLAGSYEQYF
TRBD2,TRBV5-4,TRBJ2-1,TGTGCCAGCAGCTTGAGAACTAGCGGGAGCGATGAGCAGTTCTTC,CASSLRTSGSDEQFF
TRBD1,TRBV28,TRBJ2-5,TGTGCCAGCAGTTTGGACAGGGGGGAGACCCAGTACTTC,CASSLDRGETQYF